Presented here are 15 T cell receptor beta chains from one specimen sequenced in a study of T cells in Graves' hyperthyroidism and ophthalmopathy. Amplified TCR beta CDR3 regions came from RNA transcripts. Initially, a first-round RT-PCR of the TCR CDR3 employed the HTBI primer set. TCRdb re-analysed the multiplex PCR reads in MiXCR, keeping a single row per CDR3 protein. The sample includes about 350,000 distinct CDR3 sequences, approximately 15% of them seen just once. Sequencing was performed on blood. Receptor source: a woman aged 25 to 39 with Graves' hyperthyroidism.

In this sample, this clonotype turned up many times. This chain links TRBV6-1 with TRBJ1-2, with TRBD1 matching 7 bases. With 8 bases clipped from V and 4 bases from J, the junction kept 10 bases outside the gene matches. Germline V gene sequence: CDR1 MNHNS, CDR2 SASEGT. There are 14 residues in the CDR3. As DNA, the CDR3 is TGTGCCAGCTATCAATCAGGGGGGGGCTATGGCTACACCTTC. Its translation: CASYQSGGGYGYTF.

This clonotype occurred a few times. This chain connects TRBV6-2 or TRBV6-3 to TRBJ2-5, with TRBD2 identical over 7 bases. Trimming removed 10 bases from V and 4 bases from J; junction bases left unmatched: 9. There are 13 residues in the CDR3. The germline V gene encodes CDR1 MNHEY and CDR2 SVGEGT. This CDR3 is CATHAGTIETQYF. Here the CDR3 DNA reads TGTGCCACCCACGCTGGGACTATAGAGACCCAGTACTTC.

Many counts were recorded for this clonotype. The chain recombines TRBV12-3 or TRBV12-4 with TRBJ2-1, with D unclear. Trimming pared 5 bases from V and 7 bases from J, leaving 9 bases between. There are 12 residues in the CDR3. The CDR3 DNA follows: TGTGCCAGCAGTACACGGGTGAATGAGCAGTTCTTC. Translation gives CASSTRVNEQFF.

In this sample, this clonotype turned up many times. The gene calls are TRBV11-2 and TRBJ2-1; 8 positions match TRBD2. The V segment lost 3 bases and the J segment 3 bases; nucleotides outside the gene matches: 4. Germline CDR1 reads SGHAT; CDR2 reads FQNNGV. This CDR3 comprises 15 residues. In DNA, the CDR3 is TGTGCCAGCAGCTTTAGCGGGACGAGCTACAATGAGCAGTTCTTC. Its protein is CASSFSGTSYNEQFF. Drawing the rest from reference TRBV11-2 and TRBJ2-1, the complete variable domain is EAGVAQSPRYKIIEKRQSVAFWCNPISGHATLYWYQQILGQGPKLLIQFQNNGVVDDSQLPKDRFSAERLKGVDSTLKIQPAKLEDSAVYLCASSFSGTSYNEQFFGPGTRLTVL.

There are many counts of this clonotype. J is TRBJ1-4 and V is TRBV2; no firm D call. The germline V gene has CDR1 SNHLY and CDR2 FYNNEI. Trimming removed 7 bases from V and 0 bases from J, with 6 bases in between. The length of the CDR3 is 13 residues. The CDR3 DNA reads as TGTGCCAGCAAAGCTTCAACTAATGAAAAACTGTTTTTT. Protein: CASKASTNEKLFF.

In its sample, this clonotype was seen a few times. This sequence joins TRBV2 and TRBJ1-2; D might be TRBD1 (6 bases). The CDR3 sequence is 17 residues long. The germline V and J ends were trimmed by 7 bases and 1 base, with 22 bases remaining between them. The germline CDR1 and CDR2 sequences are SNHLY and FYNNEI. The CDR3: CASIRSRDIGINYGYTF. In nucleotides, the CDR3 is TGTGCCAGCATACGGTCCCGGGACATCGGTATTAACTATGGCTACACCTTC. Filled out from reference TRBV2 and TRBJ1-2, the complete variable domain reads EPEVTQTPSHQVTQMGQEVILRCVPISNHLYFYWYRQILGQKVEFLVSFYNNEISEKSEIFDDQFSVERPDGSNFTLKIRSTKLEDSAMYFCASIRSRDIGINYGYTFGSGTRLTVV.

This chain joins TRBV11-1 and TRBJ2-1; TRBD1 matches 7 bases. The CDR3 has 19 amino acids. Per the germline V gene, CDR1 is SGHAT and CDR2 is FQDESV (reference sequence). The trim removed 5 bases at V and 9 bases at J, leaving 25 bases unmatched. The chain's CDR3 is CASSQMGILGRRGGGEQFF. CDR3 coding DNA: TGTGCCAGCAGCCAAATGGGGATCCTAGGACGACGAGGGGGCGGTGAGCAGTTCTTC.

This clonotype was seen only a few times. An end of the junction does not agree with germline; a read error may underlie this. The chain links TRBV7-2 to TRBJ2-2; D might be TRBD2 (5 bases). In germline, CDR1 is SGHTA, CDR2 FQGNSA. The CDR3 is made up of 15 amino acids. DNA of the CDR3: TGTGCCAGCAGCGCATGGCTGGCGAACACCGGGGAGCTGTTTTTC. Amino acids: CASSAWLANTGELFF.

The chain joins TRBV11-2 to TRBJ2-5; D is unclear. The CDR3 covers 15 residues. V lost 1 base and J lost 3, with 12 bases in between. Germline CDR1 and CDR2: SGHAT and FQNNGV. In nucleotides, the CDR3 is TGTGCCAGCAGCTTAGGCAGCCTCTCTAAAGAGACCCAGTACTTC. Translating gives CASSLGSLSKETQYF.

The rearrangement joins TRBV6-5 to TRBJ2-7, with D possibly TRBD2 on 6 matching bases. Germline assignment: CDR1 MNHEY and CDR2 SVGAGI. The length of the CDR3 is 16 residues. V was trimmed by 0 bases and J by 7 bases, leaving 19 bases between them. CDR3 residues: CASSYSTVGGPLEQYF. The DNA of the CDR3 is TGTGCCAGCAGTTACTCAACAGTCGGGGGACCCCTGGAGCAGTACTTC.

CDR3 sequence reads: CASSSGPWVNEQFF. The DNA for the CDR3 is TGTGCCAGCAGCTCAGGACCGTGGGTCAATGAGCAGTTCTTC. This chain joins TRBV7-3 and TRBJ2-1; D ambiguous. V shed 4 bases and J shed 6 bases, with 13 bases lying between them. This CDR3 has 14 residues. Per the germline V gene, CDR1 is SGHTA and CDR2 is FQGTGA.

This clonotype showed up just a few times. The chain couples TRBV3-1 to TRBJ1-2; D gene ambiguous. V was clipped by 4 bases and J by 8 bases, with 14 bases between them. Germline assignment: CDR1 LGHDT and CDR2 YNNKEL (reference sequence). The CDR3 loop spans 13 amino acids. CDR3 in amino acids: CASSLGSGRGYTF. The DNA for the CDR3 is TGTGCCAGCAGCCTGGGATCCGGACGGGGCTACACCTTC.

V gene TRBV20-1 combines with J gene TRBJ2-3; D not certain. CDR1 is DFQATT and CDR2 is SNEGSKA in the germline V gene (reference sequence). CDR3 length equals 12 residues. The ends were cut back, 6 bases at V and 1 base at J, with 8 bases in the middle. CDR3 residues: CSAYSGTDTQYF. In nucleotides, the CDR3 is TGCAGTGCGTATTCCGGCACAGATACGCAGTATTTT.

This clonotype was detected many times. The chain uses TRBV6-1 and TRBJ2-2; 8 positions match TRBD1. In germline, CDR1 is MNHNS, CDR2 SASEGT. There are 16 residues in the CDR3. V lost 6 bases, J lost 2 bases, and 8 bases stayed unmatched. As DNA, the CDR3 is TGTGCCAGCAGCCGCCGGGCAGGGGGCAACACCGGGGAGCTGTTTTTT. The encoded protein is CASSRRAGGNTGELFF.

The CDR3 region is CASSYPFF. The CDR3 DNA sequence: TGTGCCAGCAGTTACCCTTTCTTT. The chain carries TRBV6-2 or TRBV6-3 and TRBJ1-1; no definite D call. Germline CDR1 MNHEY, CDR2 SVGEGT. The CDR3 covers 8 residues. Trimming left V 2 bases short and J 12 bases short, with 1 base between.